Each of the 19 T cell receptor beta chains below was sequenced from the same sample in a study of T-cell reconstitution after alpha-beta-depleted transplantation in children. Unique molecular identifiers were used in preparing the TCRbeta library. TCRdb itself ran the PCR reads through MiXCR, one entry per CDR3 protein. Of more than 450,000 distinct CDR3 sequences listed, about 16% are singletons. The sample in question was PBMCs from the stem cell graft donor, obtained from the stem cell graft. The origin of the receptors is a human donor who donated a stem cell graft to a child with acute lymphoblastic leukemia.

This clonotype was found a few times. The genes are TRBV27 and TRBJ2-4; D is tentatively TRBD1 or TRBD2 (6 bases each). Germline V gives CDR1 MNHEY, CDR2 SMNVEV (reference sequence). The V end lost 9 bases, the J end lost 5 bases, and 23 bases lay between the germline ends. This CDR3 spans 16 amino acids. The CDR3 here is CASRLHDGGRENIQYF. DNA of the CDR3: TGTGCCAGTAGGCTACATGACGGGGGCAGAGAAAACATTCAGTACTTC.

Only a few counts were recorded for this clonotype. V is TRBV7-9 and J is TRBJ2-1; 10 nucleotides line up with TRBD2. The junction had 3 bases not matched to a gene; V was cut back by 4 bases and J by 0 bases. CDR1 and CDR2 from the germline V gene are SEHNR and FQNEAQ (reference sequence). The CDR3 runs to 16 residues. The CDR3 DNA sequence: TGTGCCAGCAGCTCCACTAGCGGGACCTCCTACAATGAGCAGTTCTTC. This encodes CASSSTSGTSYNEQFF. Full variable domain (remainder filled in from reference TRBV7-9 and TRBJ2-1): DTGVSQNPRHKITKRGQNVTFRCDPISEHNRLYWYRQTLGQGPEFLTYFQNEAQLEKSRLLSDRFSAERPKGSFSTLEIQRTEQGDSAMYLCASSSTSGTSYNEQFFGPGTRLTVL.

This clonotype was found a few times. The J gene is TRBJ2-7, the V gene TRBV10-3; tentatively, D is TRBD2 (7 bases). Trimming took 8 bases from V and 3 from J, leaving 14 bases between them. Looked up from germline, CDR1 is ENHRY and CDR2 is SYGVKD. The CDR3 extends over 13 amino acids. CDR3 nucleotide sequence: TGTGCCATCTCCAGGGAGGGGGACTACGAGCAGTACTTC. Protein product: CAISREGDYEQYF.

This chain connects TRBV20-1 to TRBJ2-2, with D hard to call. The CDR3 runs to 11 residues. Germline values: CDR1 DFQATT, CDR2 SNEGSKA (reference sequence). The CDR3 region is CSAFNTGELFF. The CDR3 DNA is TGCAGCGCATTCAACACCGGGGAGCTGTTTTTT.

This clonotype was seen only a few times. The chain uses TRBV3-1 and TRBJ1-1; D remains ambiguous. This CDR3 is built from 15 residues. CDR1 is LGHDT, CDR2 YNNKEL, per germline (reference sequence). Trimming took 1 base from V and 0 from J, leaving 9 bases between them. In DNA form, the CDR3 reads TGTGCCAGCAGCCAAGGGATCACGATGAACACTGAAGCTTTCTTT. Residues: CASSQGITMNTEAFF.

The rearrangement joins TRBV21-1 to TRBJ2-7; TRBD1 was called by the table and not checked on the DNA. TRBV21-1 is listed as a pseudogene. The CDR3 contains 15 residues. The CDR3 spells CASSVRTGARYEQYF. CDR3 sequence (DNA): TGTGCCAGCAGCGTCAGGACAGGCGCAAGGTACGAGCAGTACTTC.

This sequence joins TRBV5-1 and TRBJ2-6; D might be TRBD1 (5 bases). The CDR3 has 16 residues. V lost 5 bases and J lost 0, with 12 bases in between. Germline assignment: CDR1 SGHRS and CDR2 YFSETQ. This CDR3 reads CASRKGQYSGANVLTF. CDR3 DNA: TGCGCCAGCAGAAAGGGGCAGTACTCTGGGGCCAACGTCCTGACTTTC.

The chain is built from TRBV7-8 and TRBJ2-1; a possible D gene is TRBD2 (5 bases). There are 13 residues in the CDR3. Deletions cut 3 bases from V and 11 bases from J, with 14 bases between. Germline CDR1 and CDR2: SGHVS and FQNEAQ. In DNA, the CDR3 is TGTGCCAGCAGCTTTTGGGGAGAAAGTAAGCAGTTCTTC. It specifies CASSFWGESKQFF. The full variable domain, in which reference TRBV7-8 and TRBJ2-1 provide the parts outside the CDR3, is GAGVSQSPRYKVAKRGQDVALRCDPISGHVSLFWYQQALGQGPEFLTYFQNEAQLDKSGLPSDRFFAERPEGSVSTLKIQRTQQEDSAVYLCASSFWGESKQFFGPGTRLTVL.

This clonotype has just a few counts. The chain combines TRBV6-1 with TRBJ2-6; D may be TRBD1 (5 bases). This CDR3 spans 14 amino acids. Trimming took off 6 bases at V and 3 bases at J, with 9 bases between the two ends. CDR1 is MNHNS and CDR2 is SASEGT in the germline V gene. CDR3 loop: CASSTGNGANVLTF. In DNA, the CDR3 is TGTGCCAGCAGCACAGGAAATGGGGCCAACGTCCTGACTTTC.

The gene calls are TRBV4-1 and TRBJ2-7, with TRBD2 matching over 10 bases. The trim removed 4 bases at V and 7 bases at J, leaving 10 bases unmatched. Germline V gives CDR1 MGHRA, CDR2 YSYEKL. The CDR3 extends over 15 amino acids. CDR3 nucleotide sequence: TGCGCCAGCAGCCTCCAGACCTCTAGCGGGAGTGAGCAGTACTTC. As protein: CASSLQTSSGSEQYF.

The genes are TRBV12-3 or TRBV12-4 and TRBJ1-1; D unresolved. The CDR3 sequence is 16 residues long. The ends were cut back, 5 bases at V and 5 bases at J, with 21 bases in the middle. CDR3 amino acids: CASSVSDLSGGTEAFF. The DNA of the CDR3 is TGTGCCAGCAGTGTCTCGGATCTTTCGGGAGGAACTGAAGCTTTCTTT.

This clonotype appeared a few times. V gene TRBV29-1 combines with J gene TRBJ2-5; 10 bases agree with TRBD2. This CDR3 contains 12 residues. The germline gives CDR1 SQVTM, CDR2 ANQGSEA. J was trimmed by 5 bases and V by 7 bases; bases with no gene match: 4. CDR3 in amino acids: CSAAAGGETQYF. Here the CDR3 DNA reads TGCAGCGCCGCAGCGGGAGGGGAGACCCAGTACTTC. The full variable domain, in which reference TRBV29-1 and TRBJ2-5 provide the parts outside the CDR3, is SAVISQKPSRDICQRGTSLTIQCQVDSQVTMMFWYRQQPGQSLTLIATANQGSEATYESGFVIDKFPISRPNLTFSTLTVSNMSPEDSSIYLCSAAAGGETQYFGPGTRLLVL.

The gene calls are TRBV7-9 and TRBJ1-4, with TRBD1 matching 7 bases. Per the germline V gene, CDR1 is SEHNR and CDR2 is FQNEAQ (reference sequence). Unmatched junction bases numbered 10, after V lost 5 bases and J lost 7 bases. This CDR3 contains 15 residues. CDR3 region: CASSRSGTVGEKLFF. CDR3 DNA sequence: TGTGCCAGCAGCCGCTCTGGGACAGTCGGTGAAAAACTGTTTTTT.

This chain uses TRBV20-1 with TRBJ2-3, with D maybe TRBD1 (7 bases). From germline, CDR1 is DFQATT and CDR2 SNEGSKA (reference sequence). The V end lost 0 bases, the J end lost 15 bases, and 16 bases lay between the germline ends. The CDR3 sequence is 12 residues long. CDR3 DNA sequence: TGCAGTGCTAGAGATCAAGGAGGGGGCGAATATTTT. It codes for CSARDQGGGEYF.

The table lists this clonotype with a few counts. This chain connects TRBV29-1 to TRBJ2-7; perhaps TRBD1 as D (6 bases). The CDR3 covers 13 residues. The germline V gene has CDR1 SQVTM and CDR2 ANQGSEA. The CDR3 loop is CRGRTTGPHEQYF. The DNA of the CDR3 is TGCAGAGGACGAACTACAGGGCCACACGAGCAGTACTTC.

J is TRBJ2-6 and V is TRBV7-8; D is unresolved. V lost 5 bases to trimming and J lost 4 bases, with 15 bases between them. The CDR3 is 16 amino acids. CDR1 is SGHVS, CDR2 FQNEAQ, per germline. The CDR3 here is CASSPAMAHGANVLTF. CDR3 nucleotide sequence: TGTGCCAGCAGCCCCGCTATGGCGCACGGGGCCAACGTCCTGACTTTC.

This clonotype was picked up a small number of times. The chain has TRBV14 and TRBJ2-2; unclear D gene. From germline, CDR1 is SGHDN and CDR2 FVKESK. V dropped 2 bases and J dropped 6 bases, with 13 bases sitting between them. CDR3 size: 15 residues. The CDR3 reads CASSQNPSPPGELFF. In DNA, the CDR3 is TGTGCCAGCAGCCAAAATCCAAGCCCCCCCGGGGAGCTGTTTTTT. The whole variable domain, filled in from reference TRBV14 and TRBJ2-2, reads EAGVTQFPSHSVIEKGQTVTLRCDPISGHDNLYWYRRVMGKEIKFLLHFVKESKQDESGMPNNRFLAERTGGTYSTLKVQPAELEDSGVYFCASSQNPSPPGELFFGEGSRLTVL.

The V call is TRBV12-3 or TRBV12-4, the J call TRBJ2-2, with TRBD2 identical over 8 bases. CDR3 length equals 17 residues. The V segment lost 6 bases and the J segment 3 bases; nucleotides outside the gene matches: 12. CDR3 DNA sequence: TGTGCCAGCAGACACGAACGGGAGGGTTGGGACACCGGGGAGCTGTTTTTT. Encoded protein: CASRHEREGWDTGELFF.

In its sample, this clonotype was seen a few times. This chain connects TRBV20-1 to TRBJ1-5; 8 nucleotides match TRBD1. Losses at the gene ends were 6 bases for V and 0 bases for J; bases not matched to a gene: 7. Germline V gene data show CDR1 as DFQATT and CDR2 as SNEGSKA (reference sequence). The CDR3 runs 15 residues. The CDR3 loop is CSARTGYYSNQPQHF. DNA for the CDR3: TGCAGTGCCCGGACAGGGTATTATAGCAATCAGCCCCAGCATTTT.